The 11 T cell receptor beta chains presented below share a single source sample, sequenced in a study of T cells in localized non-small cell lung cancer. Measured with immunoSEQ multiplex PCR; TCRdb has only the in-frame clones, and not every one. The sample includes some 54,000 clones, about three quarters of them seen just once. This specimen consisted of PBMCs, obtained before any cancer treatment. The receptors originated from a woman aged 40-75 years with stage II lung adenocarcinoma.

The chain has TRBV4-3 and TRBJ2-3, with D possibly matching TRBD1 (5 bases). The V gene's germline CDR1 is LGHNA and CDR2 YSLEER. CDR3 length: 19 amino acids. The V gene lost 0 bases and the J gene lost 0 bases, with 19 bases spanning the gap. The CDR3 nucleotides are TGCGCCAGCAGCCAAGACTGGACACCCAGCCTGGGTAGCACAGATACGCAGTATTTT. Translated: CASSQDWTPSLGSTDTQYF.

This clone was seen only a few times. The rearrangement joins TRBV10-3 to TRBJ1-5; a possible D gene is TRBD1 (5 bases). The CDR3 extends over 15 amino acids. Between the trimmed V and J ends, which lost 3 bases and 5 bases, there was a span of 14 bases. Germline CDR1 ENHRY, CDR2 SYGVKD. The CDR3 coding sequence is TGTGCCATCAGTGACTCTTCTCGGGGGTATCAGCCCCAGCATTTT. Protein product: CAISDSSRGYQPQHF.

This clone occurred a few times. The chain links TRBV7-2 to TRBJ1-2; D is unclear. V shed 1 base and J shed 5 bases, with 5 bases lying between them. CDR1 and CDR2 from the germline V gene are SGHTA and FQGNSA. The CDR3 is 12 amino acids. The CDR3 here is CASSLEKYGYTF. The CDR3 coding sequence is TGTGCCAGCAGCTTAGAAAAATATGGCTACACCTTC.

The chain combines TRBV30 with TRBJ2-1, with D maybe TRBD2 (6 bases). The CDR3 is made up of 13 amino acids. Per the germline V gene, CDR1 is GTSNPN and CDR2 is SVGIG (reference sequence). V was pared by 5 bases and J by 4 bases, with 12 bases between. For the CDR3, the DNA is TGTGCCTGGGCTGGGACTGCTTACAATGAGCAGTTCTTC. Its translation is CAWAGTAYNEQFF.

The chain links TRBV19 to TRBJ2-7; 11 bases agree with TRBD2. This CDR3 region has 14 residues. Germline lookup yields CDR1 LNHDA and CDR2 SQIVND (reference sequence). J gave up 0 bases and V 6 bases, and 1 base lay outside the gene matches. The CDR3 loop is CASSTSGSSYEQYF. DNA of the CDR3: TGTGCCAGTAGCACTAGCGGGAGCTCCTACGAGCAGTACTTC.

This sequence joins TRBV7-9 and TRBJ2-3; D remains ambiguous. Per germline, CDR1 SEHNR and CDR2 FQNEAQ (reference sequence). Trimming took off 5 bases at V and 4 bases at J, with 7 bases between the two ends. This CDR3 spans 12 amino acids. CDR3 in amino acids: CASSQDPDTQYF. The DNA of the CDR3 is TGTGCCAGCAGCCAAGACCCAGATACGCAGTATTTT.

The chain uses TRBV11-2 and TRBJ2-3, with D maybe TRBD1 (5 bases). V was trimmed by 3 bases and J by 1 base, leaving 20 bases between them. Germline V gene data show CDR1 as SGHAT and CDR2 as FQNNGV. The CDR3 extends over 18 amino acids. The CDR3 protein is CASSFLYADSTGTDTQYF. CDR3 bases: TGTGCCAGCAGCTTTCTGTACGCCGATTCGACAGGCACAGATACGCAGTATTTT.

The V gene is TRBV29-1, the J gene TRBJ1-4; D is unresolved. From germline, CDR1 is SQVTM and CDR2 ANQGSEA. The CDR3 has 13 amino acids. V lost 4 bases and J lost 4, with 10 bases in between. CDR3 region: CSVVGKDNEKLFF. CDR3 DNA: TGCAGCGTTGTGGGCAAAGATAATGAAAAACTGTTTTTT.

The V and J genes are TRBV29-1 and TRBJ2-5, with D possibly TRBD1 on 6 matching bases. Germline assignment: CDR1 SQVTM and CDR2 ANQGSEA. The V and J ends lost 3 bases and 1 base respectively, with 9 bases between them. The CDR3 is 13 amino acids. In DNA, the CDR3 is TGCAGCGTTGATATGGGGGCCCAAGAGACCCAGTACTTC. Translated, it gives CSVDMGAQETQYF.

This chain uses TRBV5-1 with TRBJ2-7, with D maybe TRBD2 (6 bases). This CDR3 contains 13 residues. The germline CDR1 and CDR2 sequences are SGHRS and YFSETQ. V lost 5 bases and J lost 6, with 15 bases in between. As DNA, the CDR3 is TGCGCCAGCAGACAAACGTTCGGGGGCGAGCAGTACTTC. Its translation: CASRQTFGGEQYF.

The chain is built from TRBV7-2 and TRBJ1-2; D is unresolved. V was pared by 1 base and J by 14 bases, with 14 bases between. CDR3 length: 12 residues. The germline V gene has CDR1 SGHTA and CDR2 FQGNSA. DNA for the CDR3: TGTGCCAGCAGCTTAGACAGCGCGGCTAGAACCTTC. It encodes CASSLDSAARTF.